This is a list of T cell receptor beta chains from one sample in a study of blood T cell repertoires in COVID-19. Method: immunoSEQ multiplex PCR; TCRdb's copy keeps in-frame clones and lacks some. The data show 150,000 or so clones, roughly 93% seen once. Input material: peripheral blood. The receptors shown here come from a woman aged 55-70 years with COVID-19, enrolled during active disease. Each CDR3 is given with its conserved first and last residue. D genes are given only for firm matches. Clone size is given for some rows only: seen once, a few or many times, or a class if the clone is expanded.

>TRBV3-1/TRBV3-2|-|-|TRBJ1-4
CASNGGAAATNEKLFF
TGTGCCAGCAACGGTGGGGCTGCTGCAACTAATGAAAAACTGTTTTTT
>TRBV4-3|TRBD1|-|TRBJ1-5
CASSQDLGTVGPQHF
TGCGCCAGCAGCCAAGATCTAGGGACAGTTGGGCCCCAGCATTTT
>TRBV12-5|-|-|TRBJ1-5
CASGLVRQGDQPQHF
TGTGCTAGTGGTTTGGTACGGCAGGGTGATCAGCCCCAGCATTTT
>TRBV12-3/TRBV12-4|-|few|TRBJ2-7
CASSRTYYEQYF
TGTGCCAGCAGTCGGACTTACTACGAGCAGTACTTC
>TRBV3-1/TRBV3-2|TRBD2|-|TRBJ2-7
CASSHWGGEGNEQYF
TGTGCCAGCAGCCACTGGGGGGGGGAAGGGAACGAGCAGTACTTC
>TRBV9|TRBD1|-|TRBJ1-1
CASSVDAGTGSAFF
TGTGCCAGCAGCGTAGATGCTGGGACAGGGTCAGCTTTCTTT
>TRBV9|-|-|TRBJ2-7
CASSVDGYEQYF
TGTGCCAGCAGCGTAGACGGTTACGAGCAGTACTTC
>TRBV2|-|-|TRBJ1-1
CASRLEGSEAFF
TGTGCCAGCAGATTAGAGGGATCTGAAGCTTTCTTT
>TRBV11-3|TRBD2|once|TRBJ2-1
CASSPRGGGAYNEQFF
TGTGCCAGCAGCCCCCGTGGTGGGGGGGCCTACAATGAGCAGTTCTTC
>TRBV29-1|-|-|TRBJ1-2
CSVEVPGRIDGYTF
TGCAGCGTTGAAGTCCCAGGGAGGATCGACGGCTACACCTTC
>TRBV10-3|TRBD2|-|TRBJ2-3
CAISDMGGTSTDTQYF
TGTGCCATCAGTGATATGGGGGGGACTAGCACAGATACGCAGTATTTT
>TRBV19|TRBD1|once|TRBJ2-7
CASSAGTGIYYEQYF
TGTGCCAGTAGTGCCGGGACAGGAATATACTACGAGCAGTACTTC
>TRBV7-6|-|-|TRBJ1-4
CASSLGGGNEKLFF
TGTGCCAGCAGCTTAGGCGGAGGGAATGAAAAACTGTTTTTT
>TRBV5-6|-|-|TRBJ1-1
CASSWGQNTEAFF
TGTGCCAGCAGTTGGGGGCAGAACACTGAAGCTTTCTTT
>TRBV12-5|TRBD1|-|TRBJ1-1
CASGLGGTGPRKNTEAFF
TGTGCTAGTGGTTTGGGGGGGACAGGACCACGGAAGAACACTGAAGCTTTCTTT
>TRBV5-8|-|-|TRBJ1-3
CASSLGLISGNTIYF
TGTGCCAGCAGCTTGGGACTGATCTCTGGAAACACCATATATTTT
>TRBV27|-|-|TRBJ2-1
CASSRSAGTQFF
TGTGCCAGCAGTCGATCCGCCGGGACACAGTTCTTC
>TRBV19|TRBD2|once|TRBJ2-5
CASSIPGRGGGETQYF
TGTGCCAGTAGTATCCCCGGGAGGGGCGGTGGGGAGACCCAGTACTTC
>TRBV5-1|-|-|TRBJ1-2
CASSPEGAEAYGYTF
TGCGCCAGCAGCCCTGAAGGGGCGGAAGCTTATGGCTACACCTTC
>TRBV11-3|TRBD1|few|TRBJ2-2
CASSLGQGGELFF
TGTGCCAGCAGCTTAGGACAGGGCGGGGAGCTGTTTTTT
>TRBV19|TRBD1|-|TRBJ1-2
CASRAGGQGLEGYTF
TGTGCCAGTAGGGCCGGAGGACAGGGGCTCGAAGGCTACACCTTC
>TRBV5-1|TRBD1|-|TRBJ1-3
CASSPTGGSGNTIYF
TGCGCCAGCAGCCCTACAGGGGGCTCTGGAAACACCATATATTTT
>TRBV5-4|TRBD1|-|TRBJ1-1
CASSLAAGQGFEAFF
TGTGCCAGCAGCTTGGCCGCGGGACAGGGGTTTGAAGCTTTCTTT
>TRBV21-1|-|-|TRBJ2-2
CATKLPRGRANTGELFF
TGTGCCACTAAACTCCCGAGGGGGAGGGCGAACACCGGGGAGCTGTTTTTT
>TRBV24-1|-|-|TRBJ2-5
CATSDSHDMRTQETQYF
TGTGCCACCAGTGATTCCCATGACATGCGGACACAAGAGACCCAGTACTTC
>TRBV19|TRBD1|-|TRBJ1-6
CASSRDRDFYNSPLHF
TGTGCCAGTAGTAGAGACAGGGACTTTTATAATTCACCCCTCCACTTT
>TRBV23-1|TRBD1|-|TRBJ1-3
CASSFPDREGNTIYF
TGCGCCAGCAGTTTTCCTGACAGGGAAGGAAACACCATATATTTT
>TRBV5-1|-|-|TRBJ2-4
CASSLDQGSKNIQYF
TGCGCCAGCAGCTTGGACCAGGGAAGCAAAAACATTCAGTACTTC
>TRBV14|-|-|TRBJ1-1
CASSQASGLNTEAFF
TGTGCCAGCAGCCAAGCGTCGGGGTTGAACACTGAAGCTTTCTTT
>TRBV7-2|-|-|TRBJ1-2
CASSALISTGYGYTF
TGTGCCAGCAGCGCACTAATCAGTACAGGGTATGGCTACACCTTC
>TRBV19|-|-|TRBJ1-2
CASTGIYGYTF
TGTGCCAGTACGGGAATCTATGGCTACACCTTC
>TRBV3-1/TRBV3-2|-|-|TRBJ2-5
CASSQFPVLPGQETQYF
TGTGCCAGCAGCCAATTCCCTGTATTGCCCGGCCAAGAGACCCAGTACTTC
>TRBV10-3|-|-|TRBJ1-1
CAIGEGKGNTEAFF
TGTGCCATCGGGGAGGGGAAGGGGAACACTGAAGCTTTCTTT
>TRBV19|TRBD1|-|TRBJ2-7
CASSLDRGYEQYF
TGTGCCAGTAGTCTTGACAGGGGTTACGAGCAGTACTTC
>TRBV2|TRBD1|-|TRBJ1-4
CASSDSTGTGNEKLFF
TGTGCCAGCAGCGATTCTACCGGGACAGGGAATGAAAAACTGTTTTTT
>TRBV27|-|-|TRBJ1-2
CASSYRDLIGGYTF
TGTGCCAGCAGTTACCGGGACTTAATAGGGGGCTACACCTTC
>TRBV7-9|-|-|TRBJ2-3
CASSRGLSSTDTQYF
TGTGCCAGCAGCCGAGGACTATCTAGCACAGATACGCAGTATTTT
>TRBV7-9|TRBD1|-|TRBJ1-5
CASSLGTGESNQPQHF
TGTGCCAGCAGCCTTGGGACAGGGGAGAGCAATCAGCCCCAGCATTTT
>TRBV6-5|-|-|TRBJ1-2
CASSPGQYYGYTF
TGTGCCAGCAGCCCCGGACAGTACTATGGCTACACCTTC
>TRBV18|-|-|TRBJ2-6
CASSPPASGANVLTF
TGTGCCAGCTCACCACCAGCTTCTGGGGCCAACGTCCTGACTTTC
>TRBV7-3|TRBD1|once|TRBJ1-1
CASSSQGTGGPMNTEAFF
TGTGCCAGCAGCTCGCAAGGGACAGGGGGCCCCATGAACACTGAAGCTTTCTTT
>TRBV5-5|TRBD1|-|TRBJ1-5
CASSLGTGGVQPQHF
TGTGCCAGCAGCTTAGGGACAGGGGGTGTTCAGCCCCAGCATTTT
>TRBV5-8|-|-|TRBJ2-5
CASSLGLQGRETQYF
TGTGCCAGCAGCTTGGGATTACAGGGGAGGGAGACCCAGTACTTC
>TRBV11-2|-|-|TRBJ1-2
CASSLSSPGPYGYTF
TGTGCCAGCAGCCTTAGTAGTCCAGGCCCCTATGGCTACACCTTC
>TRBV9|TRBD1|-|TRBJ1-3
CASSGTQGAVGNTIYF
TGTGCCAGCAGCGGAACACAGGGGGCAGTTGGAAACACCATATATTTT
>TRBV4-1|-|-|TRBJ2-3
CASSSGPGVSQYF
TGCGCCAGCAGCTCCGGCCCCGGAGTGTCGCAGTATTTT
>TRBV3-1/TRBV3-2|TRBD1|-|TRBJ1-4
CASSHRTGPNEKLFF
TGTGCCAGCAGCCACCGGACAGGGCCTAATGAAAAACTGTTTTTT
>TRBV2|TRBD2|few|TRBJ2-3
CASVRLAGDRTDTQYF
TGTGCCAGCGTCCGACTAGCGGGGGATCGCACAGATACGCAGTATTTT
>TRBV18|-|-|TRBJ1-2
CASSPIQGLTYGYTF
TGTGCCAGCTCACCGATACAGGGTCTCACCTATGGCTACACCTTC
>TRBV21-1|-|-|TRBJ1-6
CASWGISPLHF
TGTGCCAGCTGGGGCATCTCACCCCTCCACTTT